The next 24 T cell receptor beta chains were all read from a single sample in a study of siplizumab effects on memory and regulatory T cells. Profiling relied on immunoSEQ multiplex PCR, and the TCRdb table lists in-frame clones only, not all of them. The table shows fewer than 120,000 clones, with around nine tenths occurring only once. Sequencing was performed on CD4+ T cells sorted from blood. These receptors all come from a human donor in good health.

The rearrangement joins TRBV6-5 to TRBJ2-7, with D unresolved. Trimming left V 5 bases short and J 2 bases short, with 4 bases between. The CDR3 is 11 residues long. Looked up from germline, CDR1 is MNHEY and CDR2 is SVGAGI. The CDR3 spells CASSGTYEQYF. The CDR3 DNA reads TGTGCCAGCAGTGGAACCTACGAGCAGTACTTC.

V and J are TRBV6-4 and TRBJ2-2; possibly TRBD2 for D (6 bases). V was shortened by 4 bases and J by 7 bases, with 13 bases between the two germline ends. CDR1 MRHNA and CDR2 SNTAGT come from the germline V gene. The CDR3 spans 14 residues. CDR3 loop: CASSGTSQDGELFF. CDR3 bases: TGTGCCAGCAGTGGCACTAGCCAGGACGGGGAGCTGTTTTTT.

For this clone: Germline is not matched at one junction end, which may reflect a read error. CDR3 sequence: CASSEEFDRPYF. CDR3 bases: TGTGCCAGCAGTGAGGAGTTCGACCGACCTTACTTT. The V and J genes are TRBV2 and TRBJ1-1, with D hard to call. The germline V gene has CDR1 SNHLY and CDR2 FYNNEI. This CDR3 is 12 amino acids long.

This rearrangement joins TRBV5-6 to TRBJ1-1, with TRBD1 identical over 8 bases. This CDR3 has 15 residues. V shed 0 bases and J 1 base; nucleotides not matched to a gene: 2. Germline V gene data show CDR1 as SGHDT and CDR2 as YYEEEE. The CDR3 coding sequence is TGTGCCAGCAGCTTGGCAGGGGGCGCGAACACTGAAGCTTTCTTT. Translating it yields CASSLAGGANTEAFF.

The chain has TRBV15 and TRBJ2-1, with D hard to call. Trimming removed 0 bases from V and 12 bases from J, with 12 bases in between. CDR3 length: 13 residues. From germline, CDR1 is LNHNV and CDR2 YYDKDF (reference sequence). DNA of the CDR3: TGTGCCACCAGCAGAGATTTAAGGTCCGCGCAGTTCTTC. Amino acid sequence: CATSRDLRSAQFF. The full variable domain, its missing parts supplied by reference TRBV15 and TRBJ2-1, is DAMVIQNPRYQVTQFGKPVTLSCSQTLNHNVMYWYQQKSSQAPKLLFHYYDKDFNNEADTPDNFQSRRPNTSFCFLDIRSPGLGDTAMYLCATSRDLRSAQFFGPGTRLTVL.

The chain links TRBV11-2 to TRBJ1-1, with a tentative D call TRBD1 (6 bases). The CDR3 is 12 amino acids. Deletions cut 6 bases from V and 8 bases from J, with 13 bases between. Germline V CDR1 and CDR2: SGHAT, FQNNGV. CDR3 sequence (DNA): TGTGCCAGCAGACCAGACAGGATAGAAGCTTTCTTT. Amino acids: CASRPDRIEAFF.

The chain has TRBV5-6 and TRBJ1-5; unclear D gene. The germline V gene has CDR1 SGHDT and CDR2 YYEEEE. This CDR3 spans 16 amino acids. Trimming took off 0 bases at V and 0 bases at J, with 10 bases between the two ends. Written as DNA, the CDR3 is TGTGCCAGCAGCTTGGGTACGGGTTATAGCAATCAGCCCCAGCATTTT. This gives the protein CASSLGTGYSNQPQHF. The variable domain in full, completed from reference TRBV5-6 and TRBJ1-5, reads DAGVTQSPTHLIKTRGQQVTLRCSPKSGHDTVSWYQQALGQGPQFIFQYYEEEERQRGNFPDRFSGHQFPNYSSELNVNALLLGDSALYLCASSLGTGYSNQPQHFGDGTRLSIL.

The J gene is TRBJ2-1, the V gene TRBV5-1; TRBD2 agrees at 8 bases. The CDR3 extends over 15 amino acids. The germline CDR1 and CDR2 sequences are SGHRS and YFSETQ. V was clipped by 4 bases and J by 6 bases; unmatched bases: 9. CDR3 sequence reads: CASSPGLAGRNEQFF. DNA of the CDR3: TGCGCCAGCAGCCCCGGACTAGCTGGACGCAATGAGCAGTTCTTC.

The chain has TRBV19 and TRBJ1-5, with D maybe TRBD1 (6 bases). There are 14 residues in the CDR3. V was cut by 4 bases and J by 7 bases, with 14 bases left in between. CDR1 and CDR2 from the germline V gene are LNHDA and SQIVND (reference sequence). As DNA, the CDR3 is TGTGCCAGTAGTACCGGGGGGCGGGGACAGCCCCAGCATTTT. Amino acid sequence: CASSTGGRGQPQHF.

The chain links TRBV5-4 to TRBJ2-2, with D maybe TRBD2 (6 bases). Per the germline V gene, CDR1 is SGHNT and CDR2 is YYREEE (reference sequence). Trimming stripped 4 bases from V and 5 bases from J, with 6 bases between. This CDR3 is built from 12 residues. CDR3 loop: CASSGGTGELFF. CDR3 in DNA: TGTGCCAGCAGCGGGGGGACCGGGGAGCTGTTTTTT.

The rearrangement links TRBV5-1 to TRBJ1-5, with D possibly being TRBD1 (5 bases). CDR1 is SGHRS, CDR2 YFSETQ, per germline. This CDR3 has 14 residues. Between the trimmed V and J ends, which lost 4 bases and 2 bases, there was a span of 10 bases. This chain's CDR3 is CASSLEGGNQPQHF. The CDR3 nucleotides are TGCGCCAGCAGCCTCGAAGGGGGCAATCAGCCCCAGCATTTT.

This rearrangement joins TRBV14 to TRBJ1-4; D unresolved. Germline CDR1 SGHDN, CDR2 FVKESK. The germline V and J ends were trimmed by 3 bases and 6 bases, with 14 bases remaining between them. The CDR3 sequence is 15 residues long. The CDR3 DNA follows: TGTGCCAGCAGCCACCAATTGGGTTTAGATGAAAAACTGTTTTTT. The encoded protein is CASSHQLGLDEKLFF.

This sequence joins TRBV5-4 and TRBJ2-3; perhaps D is TRBD1 or TRBD2 (5 bases each). Germline V gene sequence: CDR1 SGHNT, CDR2 YYREEE (reference sequence). This CDR3 is built from 15 residues. Trimming left V 2 bases short and J 0 bases short, with 10 bases between. This chain's CDR3 is CASSFRDHSTDTQYF. The CDR3 DNA is TGTGCCAGCAGCTTCAGGGACCACAGCACAGATACGCAGTATTTT.

In DNA, the CDR3 is TGTGCCAGCAGCGGACCCTCAAGAGCGGCGGCATACGAGCAGTACTTC. The encoded protein is CASSGPSRAAAYEQYF. This rearrangement joins TRBV7-9 to TRBJ2-7; D perhaps matches TRBD2 (5 bases). The germline V gene encodes CDR1 SEHNR and CDR2 FQNEAQ (reference sequence). The CDR3 extends over 16 amino acids. V lost 5 bases, J lost 4 bases, and 21 bases lay in between. Complete variable domain (other parts from reference TRBV7-9 and TRBJ2-7): DTGVSQNPRHKITKRGQNVTFRCDPISEHNRLYWYRQTLGQGPEFLTYFQNEAQLEKSRLLSDRFSAERPKGSFSTLEIQRTEQGDSAMYLCASSGPSRAAAYEQYFGPGTRLTVT.

The rearrangement joins TRBV30 to TRBJ2-2, with D possibly TRBD1 on 5 matching bases. This CDR3 region has 15 residues. V was pared by 0 bases and J by 5 bases, with 13 bases between. The germline V gene encodes CDR1 GTSNPN and CDR2 SVGIG (reference sequence). DNA of the CDR3: TGTGCCTGGAGTGTAGGGGCCAGAGCTACCGGGGAGCTGTTTTTT. Residues: CAWSVGARATGELFF.

This clone showed up just once. The chain joins TRBV19 to TRBJ1-1, with D possibly being TRBD1 (6 bases). With 3 bases removed from V and 7 bases from J, the gap between germline ends came to 18 bases. CDR3 size: 15 residues. Germline V CDR1 and CDR2: LNHDA, SQIVND (reference sequence). This CDR3 reads CASSIYPPGAGEAFF. The CDR3 region has the DNA TGTGCCAGTAGTATCTATCCCCCGGGGGCCGGTGAAGCTTTCTTT.

The CDR3 nucleotides are TGCACTGTTCTGCAGGGAAATGAGCAGTTCTTC. This translates into CTVLQGNEQFF. This chain links TRBV20-1 with TRBJ2-1; D might be TRBD1 (5 bases). Germline lookup yields CDR1 DFQATT and CDR2 SNEGSKA (reference sequence). The CDR3 runs to 11 residues.

J is TRBJ2-5 and V is TRBV5-4, with TRBD2 identical over 7 bases. The CDR3 runs to 15 residues. From germline, CDR1 is SGHNT and CDR2 YYREEE (reference sequence). V lost 2 bases to trimming and J lost 1 base; unmatched junction nucleotides: 5. The CDR3 loop is CASSFKAGSQETQYF. CDR3 DNA sequence: TGTGCCAGCAGCTTCAAAGCGGGGAGCCAAGAGACCCAGTACTTC.

The chain joins TRBV20-1 to TRBJ2-3; D unresolved. The germline gives CDR1 DFQATT, CDR2 SNEGSKA (reference sequence). V was cut by 4 bases and J by 3 bases, with 5 bases left in between. The CDR3 is made up of 11 amino acids. This CDR3 is CSATSTDTQYF. The CDR3 bases are TGCAGTGCTACTAGTACAGATACGCAGTATTTT.

V gene TRBV11-2 combines with J gene TRBJ2-3; TRBD2 matches 8 bases. V lost 2 bases to trimming and J lost 4 bases; unmatched junction nucleotides: 8. Germline assignment: CDR1 SGHAT and CDR2 FQNNGV. The CDR3 totals 16 residues. In nucleotides, the CDR3 is TGTGCCAGCAGCTTAAATAGCGGGAAATTGCCAGATACGCAGTATTTT. Translation gives CASSLNSGKLPDTQYF.

V usage is TRBV5-1 and J usage is TRBJ2-3; 11 bases align to TRBD1. Trimming at V came to 4 bases and at J to 5 bases, leaving 3 bases not matched to a gene. CDR1 is SGHRS, CDR2 YFSETQ, per germline. CDR3 length: 14 residues. This CDR3 reads CASSPGQGVDTQYF. DNA for the CDR3: TGCGCCAGCAGCCCGGGACAGGGGGTAGATACGCAGTATTTT.

J is TRBJ2-3 and V is TRBV11-3; 8 bases map to TRBD1. V gave up 5 bases and J gave up 9 bases; unmatched junction bases: 7. From germline, CDR1 is SGHNT and CDR2 YENEEA. The CDR3 runs to 13 residues. Here the CDR3 reads CASSVRTGTTQYF. The CDR3 region has the DNA TGTGCCAGCAGCGTACGGACAGGGACAACGCAGTATTTT.

The chain combines TRBV5-6 with TRBJ1-2; 10 bases are shared with TRBD1. Looked up from germline, CDR1 is SGHDT and CDR2 is YYEEEE. The trim removed 4 bases at V and 5 bases at J, leaving 5 bases unmatched. CDR3 length equals 14 residues. CDR3 in amino acids: CASSPPGQGYGYTF. Written as DNA, the CDR3 is TGTGCCAGCAGCCCCCCGGGACAGGGGTATGGCTACACCTTC.

The rearrangement joins TRBV6-6 to TRBJ1-1, with 8 bases fitting TRBD1. The ends lost 7 bases at V and 4 bases at J; junction bases unmatched: 8. This CDR3 is built from 14 residues. Germline lookup yields CDR1 MNHNY and CDR2 SVGAGI (reference sequence). The CDR3 region has the DNA TGTGCCAGCAAGGACAGGGAGAATCCCACTGAAGCTTTCTTT. Protein sequence: CASKDRENPTEAFF.